This entry lists 25 T cell receptor beta chains sequenced from one sample in a study of cytomegalovirus exposure and HLA in healthy donors. Both 60 Vbeta primers and 13 Jbeta primers went into the PCR. This table comes from immunoSEQ multiplex PCR, and its TCRdb copy is limited to in-frame clones, with some not included. Among about 95,000 clones listed, over 70% were seen once. The specimen sequenced was PBMCs. Receptor source: a man aged 55 to 70 in good health and CMV-seronegative.

The CDR3 DNA follows: TGCGCCAGCAGCCAAGATTGGAGCGGCATTAACACAGATACGCAGTATTTT. Its protein product is CASSQDWSGINTDTQYF. V usage is TRBV4-1 and J usage is TRBJ2-3, with a tentative D call TRBD2 (5 bases). There are 17 residues in the CDR3. V shed 0 bases and J shed 2 bases, with 15 bases lying between them. Germline V gene data show CDR1 as MGHRA and CDR2 as YSYEKL.

The CDR3 DNA reads as TGTGCCAGCAGTTCCGGGACAGGGCAGACCCAGTACTTC. Encoded protein: CASSSGTGQTQYF. The rearrangement uses TRBV5-4 and TRBJ2-5; 9 bases agree with TRBD1. The CDR3 covers 13 residues. Germline V gene sequence: CDR1 SGHNT, CDR2 YYREEE (reference sequence). Trimming at V came to 5 bases and at J to 6 bases, leaving 5 bases not matched to a gene.

The chain carries TRBV28 and TRBJ2-7, with 8 bases that match TRBD2. The DNA matches TRBJ2-1 better at its end, which makes the J call doubtful. Germline CDR1 MDHEN, CDR2 SYDVKM. The CDR3 has 15 amino acids. The CDR3: CASSPRREAAYEQFF. CDR3 nucleotide sequence: TGTGCCAGCAGTCCCCGGCGGGAGGCAGCCTACGAGCAGTTCTTC.

J is TRBJ2-7 and V is TRBV19, with 8 bases that match TRBD1. Germline V gene data show CDR1 as LNHDA and CDR2 as SQIVND (reference sequence). V shed 4 bases, J shed 6 bases, and the junction held 5 bases outside the gene matches. There are 13 residues in the CDR3. The CDR3 nucleotides are TGTGCCAGTAGTACTAACACAGGGGGCGAGCAGTACTTC. It specifies CASSTNTGGEQYF.

V gene TRBV7-9 combines with J gene TRBJ2-3, with a tentative D call TRBD2 (6 bases). This CDR3 contains 16 residues. CDR1 and CDR2 (germline): SEHNR, FQNEAQ (reference sequence). V was pared by 4 bases and J by 2 bases, with 16 bases between. The CDR3, as DNA: TGTGCCAGCAGCTCCGAACTAGCACCAAACACAGATACGCAGTATTTT. Its translation is CASSSELAPNTDTQYF.

The rearrangement uses TRBV27 and TRBJ1-2; no firm D call. This CDR3 has 15 amino acids. Trimming removed 5 bases from V and 2 bases from J, with 15 bases in between. CDR1 is MNHEY and CDR2 is SMNVEV in the germline V gene (reference sequence). CDR3 in DNA: TGTGCCAGCAGTCGAGATCCGCTGAGCAACTATGGCTACACCTTC. As protein: CASSRDPLSNYGYTF.

The rearrangement joins TRBV6-5 to TRBJ2-5, with 9 bases fitting TRBD1. Trimming removed 5 bases from V and 4 bases from J; junction bases left unmatched: 2. This CDR3 has 13 amino acids. Germline lookup yields CDR1 MNHEY and CDR2 SVGAGI. The CDR3 here is CASSQQGAETQYF. In DNA form, the CDR3 reads TGTGCCAGCAGTCAACAGGGGGCAGAGACCCAGTACTTC.

The rearrangement links TRBV6-5 to TRBJ2-7; TRBD2 agrees at 10 bases. V was pared by 6 bases and J by 3 bases, with 2 bases of the junction left unmatched. Germline V gives CDR1 MNHEY, CDR2 SVGAGI. This CDR3 is 13 amino acids long. CDR3 protein: CASRTSGVYEQYF. The CDR3 coding sequence is TGTGCCAGCAGAACTAGCGGGGTCTACGAGCAGTACTTC.

The V and J genes are TRBV2 and TRBJ2-3; D unresolved. CDR1 and CDR2 from the germline V gene are SNHLY and FYNNEI. This CDR3 contains 14 residues. V lost 4 bases to trimming and J lost 1 base, with 9 bases between them. In nucleotides, the CDR3 is TGTGCCAGCAGTGTAGCCTCCGGCACAGATACGCAGTATTTT. Protein sequence: CASSVASGTDTQYF.

This clone was detected only once. V usage is TRBV4-3 and J usage is TRBJ1-2, with 7 bases identical to TRBD1. CDR3 size: 16 residues. The junction had 14 bases not matched to a gene; V was cut back by 2 bases and J by 8 bases. Germline CDR1 reads LGHNA; CDR2 reads YSLEER. The CDR3: CASSQRTFDRAQGYTF. Written as DNA, the CDR3 is TGCGCCAGCAGCCAACGTACCTTCGACAGGGCTCAGGGCTACACCTTC.

This clone appeared a single time. This chain connects TRBV5-6 to TRBJ1-2; the D is unclear. The germline V and J ends were trimmed by 4 bases and 8 bases, with 21 bases remaining between them. The CDR3 contains 15 residues. Germline CDR1 SGHDT, CDR2 YYEEEE. CDR3 in amino acids: CASSQGLPGRWGYTF. Written as DNA, the CDR3 is TGTGCCAGCAGCCAAGGTCTTCCAGGTCGTTGGGGCTACACCTTC.

This clone was detected a few times. The chain has TRBV5-1 and TRBJ1-1, with TRBD1 matching 7 bases. The V and J ends lost 0 bases and 4 bases, in that order; junction bases with no gene match: 6. The CDR3 length is 15 residues. The germline V gene encodes CDR1 SGHRS and CDR2 YFSETQ. The CDR3 DNA sequence: TGCGCCAGCAGCTTGGGTTCAGGGGGAGCCACTGAAGCTTTCTTT. The encoded protein is CASSLGSGGATEAFF.

The rearrangement links TRBV6-6 to TRBJ1-2; D unclear. V was shortened by 6 bases and J by 8 bases, with 10 bases between the two germline ends. CDR3 length: 11 residues. CDR1 and CDR2 from the germline V gene are MNHNY and SVGAGI (reference sequence). The CDR3 nucleotides read TGTGCCAGCAGCCTAGCCGACGGCTACACCTTC. It specifies CASSLADGYTF.

The V gene is TRBV7-2, the J gene TRBJ2-1, with 9 bases matching TRBD1. With 2 bases clipped from V and 6 bases from J, the junction kept 11 bases outside the gene matches. The germline V gene encodes CDR1 SGHTA and CDR2 FQGNSA. This CDR3 contains 17 residues. The CDR3 DNA is TGTGCCAGCAGCTTAAGCCCCACGGGACAGGGAGGCAATGAGCAGTTCTTC. Its protein is CASSLSPTGQGGNEQFF.

In DNA form, the CDR3 reads TGTGCCAGCAGCTTCCCGACTAGCGGGGGGAGAAATGAGCAGTTCTTC. Translating it yields CASSFPTSGGRNEQFF. This rearrangement joins TRBV9 to TRBJ2-1, with 13 bases fitting TRBD2. Germline CDR1 and CDR2: SGDLS and YYNGEE. The length of the CDR3 is 16 residues. Trimming took 4 bases from V and 7 from J; bases not matched to a gene: 8.

This clone was observed a few times. This sequence joins TRBV5-1 and TRBJ1-5; 7 nucleotides match TRBD1. Germline V lookup: CDR1 SGHRS, CDR2 YFSETQ. The CDR3 contains 15 residues. V trimming: 0 bases; J trimming: 5 bases; junction bases outside the gene matches: 5. The CDR3 sequence is CASSLEGAGDQPQHF. The CDR3 DNA reads TGCGCCAGCAGCTTGGAGGGGGCAGGGGATCAGCCCCAGCATTTT.

The chain carries TRBV6-1 and TRBJ2-1, with TRBD1 as a possible D gene (5 bases). Germline V lookup: CDR1 MNHNS, CDR2 SASEGT. With 4 bases removed from V and 4 bases from J, the gap between germline ends came to 11 bases. The CDR3 runs to 14 residues. Here the CDR3 reads CASSAGSAYNEQFF. CDR3 in DNA: TGTGCCAGCAGTGCAGGGTCGGCTTACAATGAGCAGTTCTTC.

This clone has a single count. The gene calls are TRBV6-5 and TRBJ2-2; TRBD2 aligns across 7 bases. CDR1 and CDR2 (germline): MNHEY, SVGAGI. Trimming removed 4 bases from V and 5 bases from J; junction bases left unmatched: 7. This CDR3 contains 15 residues. The CDR3 loop reads CASSSPSGGTGELFF. The DNA of the CDR3 is TGTGCCAGCAGTTCACCCTCGGGGGGTACCGGGGAGCTGTTTTTT.

There are a few counts of this clone. The chain employs TRBV5-1 and TRBJ2-7; D is uncertain. The V and J ends lost 3 bases and 1 base respectively, with 14 bases between them. Germline values: CDR1 SGHRS, CDR2 YFSETQ. The CDR3 extends over 15 amino acids. The CDR3 reads CASSSPVGESYEQYF. CDR3 bases: TGCGCCAGCAGCTCGCCAGTGGGCGAGTCCTACGAGCAGTACTTC.

The genes are TRBV19 and TRBJ1-1, with D possibly matching TRBD1 (6 bases). The CDR3 runs to 16 residues. V lost 8 bases and J 5 bases, leaving 24 bases between the germline ends. CDR1 is LNHDA, CDR2 SQIVND, per germline (reference sequence). The CDR3 loop is CASSPGTTGKRTEAFF. DNA for the CDR3: TGTGCCAGTTCTCCGGGGACAACGGGCAAGAGGACTGAAGCTTTCTTT.

This clone showed up just a few times. The chain has TRBV2 and TRBJ1-1, with D perhaps matching TRBD1 (5 bases). The CDR3 contains 13 residues. Germline values: CDR1 SNHLY, CDR2 FYNNEI. Trimming left V 5 bases short and J 0 bases short, with 7 bases between. CDR3 nucleotides: TGTGCCAGCAGTCCGACAGTGAACACTGAAGCTTTCTTT. Its translation is CASSPTVNTEAFF.

The CDR3, as DNA: TGCGCCAGCAGCCCCGAGGGGGCTAACTATGGCTACACCTTC. Residues: CASSPEGANYGYTF. The V gene is TRBV4-1, the J gene TRBJ1-2, with D tentatively TRBD1 (6 bases). The V gene lost 4 bases and the J gene lost 0 bases, with 9 bases spanning the gap. Germline values: CDR1 MGHRA, CDR2 YSYEKL. This CDR3 region has 14 residues.

Here the CDR3 DNA reads TGTGCCAGCAGCGGGACAGTGCTTCAGCCCCAGCATTTT. Protein sequence: CASSGTVLQPQHF. The chain carries TRBV5-4 and TRBJ1-5; TRBD1 aligns across 7 bases. This CDR3 spans 13 amino acids. The V segment lost 4 bases and the J segment 6 bases; nucleotides outside the gene matches: 4. Germline V lookup: CDR1 SGHNT, CDR2 YYREEE (reference sequence).

The J gene is TRBJ2-1, the V gene TRBV30; 8 bases map to TRBD2. Per the germline V gene, CDR1 is GTSNPN and CDR2 is SVGIG (reference sequence). V lost 5 bases to trimming and J lost 5 bases; unmatched junction nucleotides: 11. The CDR3 spans 15 residues. The CDR3 reads CAWGDQRGLNNEQFF. The CDR3 nucleotides are TGTGCCTGGGGTGATCAGCGGGGGCTAAACAATGAGCAGTTCTTC.

The rearrangement uses TRBV5-4 and TRBJ2-3, with 16 bases aligning to TRBD2. This CDR3 comprises 20 residues. V trimming: 4 bases; J trimming: 1 base; junction bases outside the gene matches: 12. CDR1 and CDR2 from the germline V gene are SGHNT and YYREEE (reference sequence). CDR3 sequence reads: CASSLGTSGRALGGTDTQYF. The CDR3 DNA is TGTGCCAGCAGCCTCGGGACTAGCGGGAGGGCCCTAGGAGGCACAGATACGCAGTATTTT.